The T cell receptor beta chain under discussion was sequenced for a study of T cell responses to AZD1222 COVID-19 vaccine. Profiled with immunoSEQ multiplex PCR; TCRdb holds only in-frame clones, not every one. The sample has 150,000 or so clones; roughly nine tenths are singletons. With 2 bases removed from V and 8 bases from J, the gap between germline ends came to 13 bases. The CDR3 loop spans 14 amino acids. Germline V lookup: CDR1 KGHSH, CDR2 LQKENI. The chain employs TRBV18 and TRBJ1-5; tentatively, D is TRBD1 (5 bases). The receptor was derived from an adult in good health. The specimen was peripheral blood, collected on day 0 of AZD1222 vaccination. CDR3 nucleotide sequence: TGTGCCAGCTCACCAGGGGGGGTGAAAGAGCCCCAGCATTTT. It is translated as CASSPGGVKEPQHF.